Listed here are 31 T cell receptor beta chains from one sample, sequenced in a study of OX40 agonist ivuxolimab in advanced cancers. Assay: immunoSEQ multiplex PCR; the TCRdb copy retains only in-frame clones and omits some. This sample carries over 8,000 clones, about 63% of them seen once, and the ten largest clones take 46%. The input for sequencing was CD4+ or CD8+ T cells sorted from blood, taken in a trial of the OX40 agonist ivuxolimab. The receptors stem from an adult with an advanced solid tumor such as melanoma, head and neck, liver or kidney cancer.

The chain's CDR3 is CASSLVPGRIDTEAFF. CDR3 DNA sequence: TGTGCCAGCAGCTTAGTTCCAGGGCGAATAGACACTGAAGCTTTCTTT. The V and J genes are TRBV11-2 and TRBJ1-1; tentative D call: TRBD1 (5 bases). Trimming left V 1 base short and J 3 bases short, with 15 bases between. The V gene's germline CDR1 is SGHAT and CDR2 FQNNGV. CDR3 length: 16 residues.

This clone occurred once. J is TRBJ1-1 and V is TRBV27, with a possible D match to TRBD1 (5 bases). The V gene's germline CDR1 is MNHEY and CDR2 SMNVEV (reference sequence). Trimming removed 5 bases from V and 2 bases from J, with 12 bases in between. The CDR3 runs 14 residues. The CDR3 spells CASSMITGNTEAFF. The CDR3 nucleotides read TGTGCCAGCAGTATGATTACAGGCAACACTGAAGCTTTCTTT.

This clone occurred once. The chain links TRBV6-6 to TRBJ2-7; possible D gene TRBD2, 6 bases. Trimming pared 7 bases from V and 6 bases from J, leaving 16 bases between. The CDR3 extends over 13 amino acids. Germline CDR1 is MNHNY and CDR2 is SVGAGI (reference sequence). The CDR3 loop is CASTLTRPSEQYF. Here the CDR3 DNA reads TGTGCCAGCACCTTGACTAGGCCCTCCGAGCAGTACTTC.

This sequence joins TRBV7-8 and TRBJ2-2; a weak D match, TRBD1 (5 bases). Germline CDR1 reads SGHVS; CDR2 reads FQNEAQ. This CDR3 has 16 residues. V lost 3 bases, J lost 4 bases, and 15 bases lay in between. CDR3 protein: CASSFGTLQGTGELFF. The CDR3 DNA sequence: TGTGCCAGCAGCTTTGGAACCCTTCAGGGCACCGGGGAGCTGTTTTTT.

The V gene is TRBV27, the J gene TRBJ2-7; 7 positions match TRBD1. V shed 6 bases, J shed 0 bases, and the junction held 5 bases outside the gene matches. Germline V CDR1 and CDR2: MNHEY, SMNVEV (reference sequence). The CDR3 is 14 residues long. In nucleotides, the CDR3 is TGTGCCAGCAGATGGACAGGAAGCTCCTACGAGCAGTACTTC. Protein sequence: CASRWTGSSYEQYF.

This chain uses TRBV28 with TRBJ1-6; 7 positions match TRBD1. Trimming took 5 bases from V and 6 from J; bases not matched to a gene: 4. The germline V gene encodes CDR1 MDHEN and CDR2 SYDVKM. CDR3 length: 14 amino acids. The CDR3 protein is CASSPRQGNSPLHF. As DNA, the CDR3 is TGTGCCAGCAGTCCGAGACAGGGTAATTCACCCCTCCACTTT.

J is TRBJ1-2 and V is TRBV28, with a tentative D call TRBD1 (6 bases). Trimming removed 0 bases from V and 4 bases from J, with 9 bases in between. CDR1 is MDHEN, CDR2 SYDVKM, per germline. This CDR3 is 14 amino acids long. In nucleotides, the CDR3 is TGTGCCAGCAGTTTATGGGGAGGGGGCTATGGCTACACCTTC. Residues: CASSLWGGGYGYTF.

This rearrangement joins TRBV25-1 to TRBJ1-2; the match to TRBD1 covers 8 bases. Trimming cost V 2 bases and J 4 bases; bases outside gene matches: 9. CDR3 length: 16 residues. Germline values: CDR1 MGHDK, CDR2 SYGVNS. CDR3 in amino acids: CASSEQGQGFRYGYTF. CDR3 in DNA: TGTGCCAGCAGTGAACAAGGACAGGGCTTTCGCTATGGCTACACCTTC.

This clone has only one observation. The J gene is TRBJ2-5, the V gene TRBV6-9, with D perhaps matching TRBD1 or TRBD2 (5 bases each). Trimming shortened V by 3 bases and J by 1 base, and 9 bases separated the two germline ends. Germline V gene data show CDR1 as MNHGY and CDR2 as SVAAGI. The CDR3 totals 14 residues. The CDR3 is CASSYGAGQETQYF. CDR3 bases: TGTGCCAGCAGTTACGGGGCAGGCCAAGAGACCCAGTACTTC.

V usage is TRBV20-1 and J usage is TRBJ1-1; unclear D gene. V gave up 5 bases and J gave up 3 bases, with 4 bases separating them. CDR3 size: 10 residues. Germline V lookup: CDR1 DFQATT, CDR2 SNEGSKA (reference sequence). The CDR3 protein is CSAGDTEAFF. The CDR3 coding sequence is TGCAGTGCTGGGGACACTGAAGCTTTCTTT.

This chain links TRBV30 with TRBJ1-2; no clear D gene. V lost 4 bases to trimming and J lost 1 base, with 13 bases between them. The CDR3 extends over 14 amino acids. In germline, CDR1 is GTSNPN, CDR2 SVGIG (reference sequence). The CDR3 loop reads CAWKSRLNNYGYTF. The CDR3 nucleotides read TGTGCCTGGAAATCCAGGCTAAATAACTATGGCTACACCTTC.

The V and J genes are TRBV2 and TRBJ1-2; D gene uncertain. There are 15 residues in the CDR3. The V and J ends lost 3 bases and 6 bases respectively, with 17 bases between them. Germline lookup yields CDR1 SNHLY and CDR2 FYNNEI. CDR3 protein: CASSEFFSGSDGYTF. CDR3 coding DNA: TGTGCCAGCAGTGAGTTCTTCTCAGGCTCGGATGGCTACACCTTC.

V is TRBV29-1 and J is TRBJ1-5; 7 nucleotides match TRBD1. The CDR3 loop spans 14 amino acids. The V gene end was trimmed by 6 bases and the J gene end by 2 bases; junction bases not matched to a gene: 7. Germline CDR1 and CDR2: SQVTM and ANQGSEA. CDR3 DNA: TGCAGCGTCTCCGGGACAGTCGGCAATCAGCCCCAGCATTTT. Translating it yields CSVSGTVGNQPQHF. Full variable domain (rest looked up from reference TRBV29-1 and TRBJ1-5): SAVISQKPSRDICQRGTSLTIQCQVDSQVTMMFWYRQQPGQSLTLIATANQGSEATYESGFVIDKFPISRPNLTFSTLTVSNMSPEDSSIYLCSVSGTVGNQPQHFGDGTRLSIL.

This clone was observed a few times. A read error may produce the germline difference seen at one junction end. The chain joins TRBV5-5 to TRBJ2-7; the D gene is possibly TRBD1 (6 bases). Germline V gene lookup returns CDR1 SGHKS and CDR2 YYEKEE (reference sequence). The CDR3 runs to 16 residues. DNA for the CDR3: TGCGCCAGCAGCCAAGTGTCTACAGGGAGCTCCTACGAGCAGTACTTC. Protein: CASSQVSTGSSYEQYF.

The genes are TRBV7-9 and TRBJ1-1; a weak D match, TRBD1 (5 bases). Germline V gene sequence: CDR1 SEHNR, CDR2 FQNEAQ (reference sequence). The V end was cut by 6 bases, the J end by 3 bases, with 14 bases between. The CDR3 spans 14 residues. In nucleotides, the CDR3 is TGTGCCAGCAGAGAGACGGGGGTGTACACTGAAGCTTTCTTT. Encoded protein: CASRETGVYTEAFF.

As concerns this clone: At one end, the junction sequence differs from germline, possibly due to a read error. The chain is built from TRBV28 and TRBJ1-2, with no clear D. This CDR3 spans 12 amino acids. Germline V gene data show CDR1 as MDHEN and CDR2 as SYDVKM. CDR3 residues: CVSSGWDYGYTF. The CDR3 region has the DNA TGTGTCAGCAGCGGGTGGGACTATGGCTACACCTTC.

This clone was detected once. The chain couples TRBV19 to TRBJ1-1, with D maybe TRBD1 (6 bases). Germline loops: CDR1 LNHDA, CDR2 SQIVND (reference sequence). The V and J ends lost 0 bases and 1 base respectively, with 9 bases between them. CDR3 length: 15 residues. CDR3 amino acids: CASSIDGGQNTEAFF. DNA for the CDR3: TGTGCCAGTAGTATAGATGGGGGACAGAACACTGAAGCTTTCTTT.

The J gene is TRBJ1-4, the V gene TRBV13, with unresolved D. CDR1 is PRHDT, CDR2 FYEKMQ, per germline (reference sequence). V was clipped by 0 bases and J by 8 bases, with 1 base between them. The CDR3 is 11 residues long. Here the CDR3 DNA reads TGTGCCAGCAGCTTAGGAGAAAAACTGTTTTTT. Protein product: CASSLGEKLFF.

Comment on this clone: Other DNA sequences in this specimen translate into the identical CDR3. V and J are TRBV15 and TRBJ1-1; 7 bases align to TRBD1. Trimming at V came to 3 bases and at J to 5 bases, leaving 6 bases not matched to a gene. This CDR3 contains 14 residues. Germline V CDR1 and CDR2: LNHNV, YYDKDF (reference sequence). The DNA for the CDR3 is TGTGCCACCAGCAGGGCAGGGGGAGGTACTGAAGCTTTCTTT. It is translated as CATSRAGGGTEAFF.

The rearrangement uses TRBV10-2 and TRBJ1-1; the D is unclear. Germline loops: CDR1 WSHSY, CDR2 SAAADI. The CDR3 is made up of 12 amino acids. The V end was cut by 3 bases, the J end by 0 bases, with 2 bases between. This CDR3 reads CASSDVNTEAFF. DNA of the CDR3: TGCGCCAGCAGTGATGTGAACACTGAAGCTTTCTTT.

Comments on this clone: Other DNA sequences within the sample encode an identical CDR3. The DNA of the CDR3 is TGTGCCAGCAGCCAACTAGCGGGGGGATACAATGAGCAGTTCTTC. Its translation is CASSQLAGGYNEQFF. The chain carries TRBV7-3 and TRBJ2-1; TRBD2 aligns across 12 bases. Germline V lookup: CDR1 SGHTA, CDR2 FQGTGA. Trimming removed 5 bases from V and 4 bases from J; junction bases left unmatched: 3. This CDR3 is built from 15 residues.

A single count supports this clone. The gene calls are TRBV2 and TRBJ2-7; 7 positions match TRBD2. CDR1 and CDR2 from the germline V gene are SNHLY and FYNNEI. There are 13 residues in the CDR3. Unmatched junction bases numbered 7, after V lost 5 bases and J lost 6 bases. The CDR3 DNA sequence: TGTGCCAGCAGTTCATCCGGGACTATCGAGCAGTACTTC. Translating gives CASSSSGTIEQYF.

The rearrangement uses TRBV30 and TRBJ1-6; D is undetermined. V was pared by 3 bases and J by 3 bases, with 15 bases between. CDR3 size: 16 residues. Per the germline V gene, CDR1 is GTSNPN and CDR2 is SVGIG (reference sequence). CDR3 loop: CAWRPRGASYNSPLHF. Here the CDR3 DNA reads TGTGCCTGGAGACCCCGGGGAGCGAGCTATAATTCACCCCTCCACTTT.

The chain couples TRBV27 to TRBJ2-1, with 11 nucleotides matching TRBD2. V was pared by 6 bases and J by 4 bases, with 5 bases of the junction left unmatched. Germline values: CDR1 MNHEY, CDR2 SMNVEV (reference sequence). The CDR3 loop spans 15 amino acids. The DNA of the CDR3 is TGTGCCAGCAGCCAGGGACTAGCGGTATACAATGAGCAGTTCTTC. Translation gives CASSQGLAVYNEQFF.

The chain combines TRBV10-1 with TRBJ1-2; perhaps TRBD1 as D (5 bases). Germline CDR1 and CDR2: WNHNN and SYGVQD (reference sequence). The CDR3 runs to 15 residues. Trimming took off 2 bases at V and 4 bases at J, with 14 bases between the two ends. Here the CDR3 DNA reads TGCGCCAGCAGTGAGGGGTTGCAGGGCCTCTATGGCTACACCTTC. Translated, it gives CASSEGLQGLYGYTF.

In DNA, the CDR3 is TGTGCCAGCAGCTGGGACGGAGCGGTTTACGAGCAGTACTTC. This translates into CASSWDGAVYEQYF. The chain carries TRBV5-4 and TRBJ2-7; D is tentatively TRBD1 or TRBD2 (5 bases each). Trimming cost V 3 bases and J 4 bases, with 14 bases left between them. This CDR3 contains 14 residues. Germline V gene data show CDR1 as SGHNT and CDR2 as YYREEE (reference sequence).

The V gene is TRBV4-2, the J gene TRBJ1-5, with a tentative D call TRBD1 (5 bases). Germline V gene data show CDR1 as LGHNA and CDR2 as YNFKEQ. The CDR3 covers 17 residues. V shed 3 bases and J shed 7 bases, with 22 bases lying between them. CDR3 DNA: TGTGCCAGCAGCCAGACAGATTGGACTGCCGGCGGGCAGCCCCAGCATTTT. Its protein is CASSQTDWTAGGQPQHF.

The chain recombines TRBV19 with TRBJ1-4, with D unclear. The CDR3 sequence is 16 residues long. With 5 bases removed from V and 0 bases from J, the gap between germline ends came to 13 bases. Germline V lookup: CDR1 LNHDA, CDR2 SQIVND (reference sequence). This CDR3 reads CASSLFLGATNEKLFF. The CDR3 nucleotides read TGTGCCAGTAGTTTATTCTTGGGTGCAACTAATGAAAAACTGTTTTTT.

This clone was detected only a few times. This sequence joins TRBV5-1 and TRBJ2-7, with unresolved D. V was trimmed by 2 bases and J by 0 bases, leaving 9 bases between them. The CDR3 consists of 14 residues. Germline V gene sequence: CDR1 SGHRS, CDR2 YFSETQ. In DNA form, the CDR3 reads TGCGCCAGCAGCTTTCAGCAAGACTCCTACGAGCAGTACTTC. Translated: CASSFQQDSYEQYF.

The chain carries TRBV4-2 and TRBJ2-7; D is uncertain. CDR1 and CDR2 (germline): LGHNA, YNFKEQ. V was cut by 4 bases and J by 5 bases, with 9 bases left in between. This CDR3 region has 12 residues. The CDR3 bases are TGTGCCAGCAGCCCCCAGAGACACGAGCAGTACTTC. This gives the protein CASSPQRHEQYF.

The rearrangement links TRBV27 to TRBJ1-6; possibly TRBD1 for D (5 bases). Germline lookup yields CDR1 MNHEY and CDR2 SMNVEV (reference sequence). The V gene lost 5 bases and the J gene lost 13 bases, with 18 bases spanning the gap. The CDR3 spans 14 residues. In nucleotides, the CDR3 is TGTGCCAGCAGTCAATTTGGGGCGACAGAGCCCCTCCACTTT. Amino acid sequence: CASSQFGATEPLHF.